The rows below give T cell receptor beta chains drawn from one sample of a study of radiation and T cells in renal cell carcinoma. Only in-frame clones appear in the TCRdb table, and some are missing; sequencing was by immunoSEQ multiplex PCR. The table includes 150,000 to 200,000 clones, 88% detected once. This specimen consisted of blood, obtained from a patient whose treatment included radiotherapy and nephrectomy. These receptors came from a woman aged 50 to 65 with renal cell carcinoma. CDR3s include the opening cysteine and the closing phenylalanine or tryptophan. A D gene is named only where the DNA matches it firmly. Not all rows give a size; the values are once, few, many and, for expanded clones, a class.

D: NA
J: TRBJ2-7
V: TRBV15
size: once
CDR3: CATSRENAREQYF
DNA: TGTGCCACCAGCAGAGAAAATGCAAGGGAGCAGTACTTC

D: NA
J: TRBJ1-2
V: TRBV28
size: NA
CDR3: CASHLAGANYGYTF
DNA: TGTGCCAGCCACTTGGCAGGGGCTAACTATGGCTACACCTTC

D: NA
J: TRBJ1-4
V: TRBV7-6
size: few
CDR3: CASSLSPGNEKLFF
DNA: TGTGCCAGCAGCTTATCCCCGGGTAATGAAAAACTGTTTTTT

D: NA
J: TRBJ2-3
V: TRBV19
size: NA
CDR3: CASKAGALGDTQYF
DNA: TGTGCCAGTAAGGCGGGGGCCCTGGGAGATACGCAGTATTTT

D: NA
J: TRBJ1-1
V: TRBV7-3
size: NA
CDR3: CASSLGANTEAFF
DNA: TGTGCCAGCAGCTTAGGCGCGAACACTGAAGCTTTCTTT

D: TRBD1
J: TRBJ1-2
V: TRBV6-5
size: NA
CDR3: CASSRDRGNYGYTF
DNA: TGTGCCAGCAGCCGGGACAGGGGGAACTATGGCTACACCTTC

D: TRBD1
J: TRBJ1-2
V: TRBV4-3
size: NA
CDR3: CASSPTGGGDYGYTF
DNA: TGCGCCAGCAGCCCAACAGGGGGCGGTGACTATGGCTACACCTTC

D: NA
J: TRBJ1-3
V: TRBV6-5
size: NA
CDR3: CASSYGFSGNTIYF
DNA: TGTGCCAGCAGTTACGGGTTCTCTGGAAACACCATATATTTT

D: NA
J: TRBJ2-2
V: TRBV7-7
size: NA
CDR3: CASSFGLPNTGELFF
DNA: TGTGCTAGCAGCTTTGGACTACCGAACACCGGGGAGCTGTTTTTT

D: NA
J: TRBJ2-5
V: TRBV5-6
size: once
CDR3: CASSSGDGETQYF
DNA: TGTGCCAGCAGCTCCGGGGATGGGGAGACCCAGTACTTC

D: TRBD1
J: TRBJ1-1
V: TRBV4-3
size: NA
CDR3: CASSRSTQGKNTEAFF
DNA: TGCGCCAGCAGCCGATCCACACAGGGGAAGAACACTGAAGCTTTCTTT

D: NA
J: TRBJ2-5
V: TRBV7-3
size: NA
CDR3: CASSINSGAETQYF
DNA: TGTGCCAGCAGCATTAACTCGGGGGCGGAGACCCAGTACTTC

D: NA
J: TRBJ1-2
V: TRBV28
size: NA
CDR3: CASTPGTRGGYTF
DNA: TGTGCCAGCACCCCCGGGACCCGAGGAGGCTACACCTTC

D: NA
J: TRBJ1-1
V: TRBV10-1
size: NA
CDR3: CASSESSIAFTPGGTEAFF
DNA: TGCGCCAGCAGTGAGTCTTCTATCGCCTTTACCCCAGGAGGCACTGAAGCTTTCTTT

D: NA
J: TRBJ2-4
V: TRBV15
size: NA
CDR3: CATSRERELAKNIQYF
DNA: TGTGCCACCAGCAGAGAACGGGAGTTAGCCAAAAACATTCAGTACTTC